Listed below are T cell receptor beta chains from one sample, sequenced in a study of T-cell memory formation after mild COVID-19. MiXCR, applied by TCRdb to the 5' RACE reads, yields one record per CDR3 protein. The repertoire holds 290,000 or so distinct CDR3 sequences, with approximately 19% as singletons. The sequenced material came from PBMCs or a T cell subset sorted from them (not recorded which). These receptors were collected from a man aged 18 to 29 who had mild COVID-19 (a few samples of this study predate the infection). Cell type and time point are not known. Both conserved end residues are part of each CDR3. A D gene is named only where the DNA matches it firmly. Expanded clones get a size class; other rows say once, few or many, or leave the size out.

>TRBJ1-2|few|.|TRBV7-9
TGTGCCAGCAGATTTCCAGCGAGTGTGGGGTATGGCTACACCTTC
CASRFPASVGYGYTF
>TRBJ2-3|.|TRBD2|TRBV6-2/TRBV6-3
TGTGCCAGCAGTTCTCGGCTAGCGGGGGCCGGGGATACGCAGTATTTT
CASSSRLAGAGDTQYF
>TRBJ2-5|few|.|TRBV4-3
TGCGCCAGCAGCCAAGACAGCTACGAAGAGACCCAGTACTTC
CASSQDSYEETQYF
>TRBJ2-1|.|TRBD2|TRBV7-9
TGTGCCAGCAGCTCGGCGGGGGGCCTTTCCTACAATGAGCAGTTCTTC
CASSSAGGLSYNEQFF
>TRBJ2-5|few|.|TRBV11-2
TGTGCCAGCAGCTTAGTCAACCCTGGGGAGACCCAGTACTTC
CASSLVNPGETQYF
>TRBJ2-1|few|TRBD1|TRBV19
TGTGCCAGTAGTGATTCCACCGGGACAGGTCAGTTCTTC
CASSDSTGTGQFF
>TRBJ1-4|once|.|TRBV5-8
TGTGCCAGCGGGCAAAAACTGTTTTTT
CASGQKLFF
>TRBJ2-1|few|.|TRBV4-1
TGCGCCAGCAGCCAACCGACTAGAACCGATGAGCAGTTCTTC
CASSQPTRTDEQFF
>TRBJ2-5|.|.|TRBV12-3/TRBV12-4
TGTGCCAGCAGTCCGAGATTGGGGAAAGAGACCCAGTACTTC
CASSPRLGKETQYF
>TRBJ2-3|few|TRBD2|TRBV11-3
TGTGCCAGCAGCTTAGATGGATCTAGCGGGAGCACAGATACGCAGTATTTT
CASSLDGSSGSTDTQYF
>TRBJ1-2|few|.|TRBV12-3/TRBV12-4
TGTGCCAGCAAAAGCCCGGGAGGCTACACCTTC
CASKSPGGYTF
>TRBJ2-1|few|.|TRBV4-3
TGCGCCAGCTCGGGTCCCCCAAAATCCTACAATGAGCAGTTCTTC
CASSGPPKSYNEQFF
>TRBJ2-1|.|.|TRBV5-6
TGTGCCAGCAGCTTGGACGGATACAATGAGCAGTTATTC
CASSLDGYNEQLF
>TRBJ1-1|.|.|TRBV7-9
TGTGCCAGCAGCTTTAGTAGGACTGAAGCTTTCTTT
CASSFSRTEAFF
>TRBJ1-2|.|.|TRBV4-3
TGCGCCAGCAGCCAAGGTATCGAGGGCTATGGCTACACCTTC
CASSQGIEGYGYTF
>TRBJ1-1|few|.|TRBV7-2
TGTGCCGGGGCGGAGCTCTACACTGAAGCTTTCTTT
CAGAELYTEAFF
>TRBJ1-3|few|.|TRBV7-2
TGTGCCAGCAGCTTAAATGGTGGAAACACCATATATTTT
CASSLNGGNTIYF
>TRBJ2-5|few|.|TRBV24-1
TGTGCCACCAGCCCGTCGGGGTCGGAGACCCAGTACTTC
CATSPSGSETQYF
>TRBJ1-5|many|TRBD1|TRBV5-6
TGTGCCAGCAGTCTTACAGGGGGCGGCAATCAGCCCCAGCATTTT
CASSLTGGGNQPQHF
>TRBJ2-2|.|.|TRBV7-2
TGTGCCAGCGCCAACTGGGACACCGGGGAGCTGTTTTTT
CASANWDTGELFF
>TRBJ2-4|.|TRBD1|TRBV5-1
TGCGCCAGCAGCCCCCCTGAGGACAGGGGCCAAAACATTCAGTACTTC
CASSPPEDRGQNIQYF
>TRBJ2-3|.|TRBD1|TRBV5-4
TGTGCCAGCAGCCAGGGACAGTTTACAGATACGCAGTATTTT
CASSQGQFTDTQYF
>TRBJ2-5|.|.|TRBV5-1
TGCGCCAGCAGCTTGTCTTTCCAAGAGACCCAGTACTTC
CASSLSFQETQYF
>TRBJ2-2|.|TRBD1|TRBV5-1
TGCGCCAGCAGCTTGGGGGCCGGGACAGACCTCGGGGAGCTGTTTTTT
CASSLGAGTDLGELFF
>TRBJ2-5|.|TRBD2|TRBV2
TGTGCCAGCAGTGCCCCGGGACTAGGCGGAGAGACCCAGTACTTC
CASSAPGLGGETQYF
>TRBJ1-2|.|.|TRBV29-1
TGCAGCGTTGAAGATATTACAGGGAGTCATGGCTACACCTTC
CSVEDITGSHGYTF
>TRBJ2-3|.|.|TRBV6-5
TGTGCCAGCAGTTACCCTACGCAGTATTTT
CASSYPTQYF
>TRBJ2-1|.|.|TRBV7-3
TGTGCCAGCAGCGATAACCGCTACAATGAGCAGTTCTTC
CASSDNRYNEQFF
>TRBJ2-7|few|TRBD1|TRBV7-9
TGTGCCAGCAGCTCCGGGGACAGGGACCTCCACGAGCAGTACTTC
CASSSGDRDLHEQYF
>TRBJ1-1|.|.|TRBV7-3
TGTGCCAGCAGCCGGGAACCGGGACGTTCAAGTTCGAACACTGAAGCTTTCTTT
CASSREPGRSSSNTEAFF